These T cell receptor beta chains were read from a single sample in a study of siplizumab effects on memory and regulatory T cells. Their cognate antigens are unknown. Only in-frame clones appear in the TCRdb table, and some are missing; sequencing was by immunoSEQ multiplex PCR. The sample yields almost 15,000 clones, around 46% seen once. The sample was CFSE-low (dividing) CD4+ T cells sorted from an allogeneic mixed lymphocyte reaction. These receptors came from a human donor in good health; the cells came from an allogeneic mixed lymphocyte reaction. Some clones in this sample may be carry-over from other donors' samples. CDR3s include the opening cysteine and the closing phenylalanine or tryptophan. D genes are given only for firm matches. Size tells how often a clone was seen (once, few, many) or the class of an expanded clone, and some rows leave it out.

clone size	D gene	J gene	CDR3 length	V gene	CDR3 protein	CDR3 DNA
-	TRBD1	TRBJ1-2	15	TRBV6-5	CASRRNLGTDYGYTF	TGTGCCAGCAGGCGAAACCTAGGGACAGACTATGGCTACACCTTC
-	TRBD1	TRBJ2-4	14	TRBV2	CASRWTGFENIQYF	TGTGCCAGCAGGTGGACAGGGTTCGAAAACATTCAGTACTTC
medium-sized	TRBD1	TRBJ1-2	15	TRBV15	CATSRAGGQGIGYTF	TGTGCCACCAGCAGAGCTGGAGGACAGGGAATTGGCTACACCTTC
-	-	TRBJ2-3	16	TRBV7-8	CASSLSLTVSTDTQYF	TGTGCCAGCAGCTTATCTCTCACGGTTAGCACAGATACGCAGTATTTT
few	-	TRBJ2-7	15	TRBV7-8	CASSKGREWSGEQYF	TGTGCCAGCAGCAAGGGGCGAGAGTGGTCGGGCGAGCAGTACTTC
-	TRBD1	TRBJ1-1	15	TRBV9	CASSVVGQGTSEAFF	TGTGCCAGCAGCGTAGTGGGACAGGGTACCTCTGAAGCTTTCTTT
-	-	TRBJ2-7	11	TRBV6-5	CASSYSNQQYF	TGTGCCAGCAGTTATAGTAACCAGCAGTACTTC
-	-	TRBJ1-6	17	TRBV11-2	CASSLAGRGRSNSPLHF	TGTGCCAGCAGCTTAGCTGGCAGGGGTCGATCTAATTCACCCCTCCACTTT
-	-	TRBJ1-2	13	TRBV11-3	CASSLPDSRGYTF	TGTGCCAGCAGCTTGCCCGACAGTCGCGGCTACACCTTC
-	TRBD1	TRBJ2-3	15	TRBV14	CASSQNRGSTDTQYF	TGTGCCAGCAGCCAAAACAGGGGAAGCACAGATACGCAGTATTTT
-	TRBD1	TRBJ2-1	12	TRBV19	CASSMTGNEQFF	TGTGCCAGTAGTATGACAGGGAATGAGCAGTTCTTC
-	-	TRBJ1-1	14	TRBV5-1	CASSSHQGGTEAFF	TGCGCCAGCAGCTCTCATCAGGGAGGCACTGAAGCTTTCTTT
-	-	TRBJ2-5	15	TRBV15	CATSSPLGGLETQYF	TGTGCCACCAGCAGTCCTTTGGGGGGGCTGGAGACCCAGTACTTC
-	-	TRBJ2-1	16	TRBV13	CASSLGARGSYNEQFF	TGTGCCAGCAGCTTAGGCGCCAGGGGCTCCTACAATGAGCAGTTCTTC
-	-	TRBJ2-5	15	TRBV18	CASSPPSGLIETQYF	TGTGCCAGCTCACCCCCTTCGGGCCTCATCGAGACCCAGTACTTC
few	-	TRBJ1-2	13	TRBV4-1	CASSPQSWYGYTF	TGCGCCAGCAGCCCTCAGAGTTGGTATGGCTACACCTTC
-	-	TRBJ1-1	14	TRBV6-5	CAKYDGGVNTEAFF	TGTGCCAAATACGACGGGGGCGTGAACACTGAAGCTTTCTTT
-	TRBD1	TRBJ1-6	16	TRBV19	CASSIISHRGRSPLHF	TGTGCCAGTAGTATAATAAGCCACAGGGGCAGGTCACCCCTCCACTTT
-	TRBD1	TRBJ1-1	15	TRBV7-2	CASSLVSGQGTEAFF	TGTGCCAGCAGCTTAGTTTCGGGACAGGGCACTGAAGCTTTCTTT
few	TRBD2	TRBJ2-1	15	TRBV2	CASIAGTSGRNEQFF	TGTGCCAGCATCGCGGGGACTAGCGGGAGAAATGAGCAGTTCTTC
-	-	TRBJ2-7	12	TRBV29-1	CSASGGAYEQYF	TGCAGCGCGTCAGGGGGGGCCTACGAGCAGTACTTC
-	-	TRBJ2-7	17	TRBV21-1	CASSKMGQGPNSYEQYF	TGTGCCAGCAGCAAGATGGGACAGGGGCCCAATTCCTACGAGCAGTACTTC
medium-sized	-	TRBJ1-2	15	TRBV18	CASSEEYGTNYGYTF	TGTGCCAGCTCAGAGGAATATGGAACTAACTATGGCTACACCTTC
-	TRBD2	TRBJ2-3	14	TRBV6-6	CASRGTSALDTQYF	TGTGCCAGCAGGGGGACTAGCGCCTTAGATACGCAGTATTTT
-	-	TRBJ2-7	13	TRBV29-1	CSVSTLGLYEQYF	TGCAGCGTTTCAACCCTAGGGTTATACGAGCAGTACTTC
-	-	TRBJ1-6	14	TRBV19	CASSIARNNSPLHF	TGTGCCAGTAGTATAGCCCGGAATAATTCACCCCTCCACTTT
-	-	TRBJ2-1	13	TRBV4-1	CASSHDRTGEQFF	TGCGCCAGCAGCCATGATAGGACCGGTGAGCAGTTCTTC
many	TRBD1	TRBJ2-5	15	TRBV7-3	CASSPSGQDRETQYF	TGTGCCAGCAGCCCCAGCGGACAGGATAGGGAGACCCAGTACTTC
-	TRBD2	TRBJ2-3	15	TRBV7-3	CASSFSGSGPDTQYF	TGTGCCAGCAGCTTTAGCGGGAGTGGGCCAGATACGCAGTATTTT
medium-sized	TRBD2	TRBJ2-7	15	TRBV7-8	CASSLNSGSTYEQYF	TGTGCCAGCAGCTTAAACAGCGGGAGTACCTACGAGCAGTACTTC
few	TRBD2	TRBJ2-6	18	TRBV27	CASSSTTSGRPGANVLTF	TGTGCCAGCAGTTCCACGACTAGCGGGAGGCCTGGGGCCAACGTCCTGACTTTC
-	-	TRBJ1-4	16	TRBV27	CASSPGRGVLMGKLFF	TGTGCCAGCAGTCCGGGACGGGGCGTTTTAATGGGGAAACTGTTTTTT
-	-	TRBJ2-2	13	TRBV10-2	CASRITGPGELFF	TGCGCCAGCCGGATTACAGGACCCGGGGAGCTGTTTTTT
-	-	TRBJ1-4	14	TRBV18	CASSPLAENEKLFF	TGTGCCAGCTCACCACTGGCCGAAAATGAAAAACTGTTTTTT
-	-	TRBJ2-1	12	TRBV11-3	CASSWGSNEQFF	TGTGCCAGCTCATGGGGTTCCAATGAGCAGTTCTTC
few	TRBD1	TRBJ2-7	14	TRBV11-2	CASSFMDRGQEQYF	TGTGCCAGCAGCTTTATGGACAGGGGTCAGGAGCAGTACTTC
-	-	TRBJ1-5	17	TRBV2	CASSEARGHRVVQPQHF	TGTGCCAGCAGTGAAGCCCGGGGGCACAGGGTCGTTCAGCCCCAGCATTTT
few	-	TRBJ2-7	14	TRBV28	CASSTPAKGYEQYF	TGTGCCAGCAGTACACCCGCTAAAGGGTACGAGCAGTACTTC
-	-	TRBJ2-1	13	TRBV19	CASNTQGRGEQFF	TGTGCCAGTAACACCCAGGGGCGGGGGGAGCAGTTCTTC
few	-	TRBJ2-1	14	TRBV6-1	CASRPLGNYNEQFF	TGTGCCAGCAGGCCCCTCGGGAATTACAATGAGCAGTTCTTC